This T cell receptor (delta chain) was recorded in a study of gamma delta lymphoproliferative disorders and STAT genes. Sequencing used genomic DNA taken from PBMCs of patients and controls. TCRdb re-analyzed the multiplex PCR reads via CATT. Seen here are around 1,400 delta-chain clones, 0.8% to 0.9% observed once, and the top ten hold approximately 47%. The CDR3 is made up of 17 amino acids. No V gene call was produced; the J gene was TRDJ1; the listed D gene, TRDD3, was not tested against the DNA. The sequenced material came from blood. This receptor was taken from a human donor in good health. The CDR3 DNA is TGTGCCTGTGACACTCTGGGGGACCCCTTCTTGACCGATAAACTCATCTTT. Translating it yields CACDTLGDPFLTDKLIF.